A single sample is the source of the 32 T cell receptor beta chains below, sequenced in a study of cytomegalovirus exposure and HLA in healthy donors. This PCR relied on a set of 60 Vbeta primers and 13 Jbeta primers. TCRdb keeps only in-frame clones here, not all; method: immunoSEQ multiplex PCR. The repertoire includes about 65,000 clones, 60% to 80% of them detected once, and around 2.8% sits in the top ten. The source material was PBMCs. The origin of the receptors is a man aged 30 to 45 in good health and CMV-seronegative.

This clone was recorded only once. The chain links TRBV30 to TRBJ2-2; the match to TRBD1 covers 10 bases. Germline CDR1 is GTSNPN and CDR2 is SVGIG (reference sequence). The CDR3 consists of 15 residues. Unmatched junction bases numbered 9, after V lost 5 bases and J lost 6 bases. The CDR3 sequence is CAWEPGQGNSGELFF. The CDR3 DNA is TGTGCCTGGGAACCGGGACAGGGGAATTCCGGGGAGCTGTTTTTT.

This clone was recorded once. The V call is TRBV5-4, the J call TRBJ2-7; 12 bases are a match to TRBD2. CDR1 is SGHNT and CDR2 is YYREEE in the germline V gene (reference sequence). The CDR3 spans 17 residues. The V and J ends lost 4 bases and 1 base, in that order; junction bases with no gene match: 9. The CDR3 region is CASSRLLAGGLSYEQYF. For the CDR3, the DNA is TGTGCCAGCAGCCGGTTACTAGCGGGGGGACTTTCCTACGAGCAGTACTTC.

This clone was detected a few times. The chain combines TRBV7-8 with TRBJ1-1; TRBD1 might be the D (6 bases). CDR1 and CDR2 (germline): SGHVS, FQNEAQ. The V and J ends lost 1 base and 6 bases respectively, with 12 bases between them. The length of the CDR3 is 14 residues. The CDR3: CASSLGPGAPEAFF. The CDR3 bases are TGTGCCAGCAGCTTAGGTCCAGGGGCCCCTGAAGCTTTCTTT. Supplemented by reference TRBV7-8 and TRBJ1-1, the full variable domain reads GAGVSQSPRYKVAKRGQDVALRCDPISGHVSLFWYQQALGQGPEFLTYFQNEAQLDKSGLPSDRFFAERPEGSVSTLKIQRTQQEDSAVYLCASSLGPGAPEAFFGQGTRLTVV.

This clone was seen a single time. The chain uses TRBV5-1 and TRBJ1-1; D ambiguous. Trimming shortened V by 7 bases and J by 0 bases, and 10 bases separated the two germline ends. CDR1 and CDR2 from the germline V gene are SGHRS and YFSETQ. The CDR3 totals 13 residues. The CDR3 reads CASGESLNTEAFF. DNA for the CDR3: TGCGCCAGCGGGGAGTCCTTGAACACTGAAGCTTTCTTT.

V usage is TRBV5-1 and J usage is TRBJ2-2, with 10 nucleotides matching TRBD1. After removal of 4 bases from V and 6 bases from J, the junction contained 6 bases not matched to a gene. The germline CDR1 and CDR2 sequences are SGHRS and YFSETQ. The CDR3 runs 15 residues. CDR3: CASSPGTGDSGELFF. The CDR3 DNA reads TGCGCCAGCAGCCCCGGGACAGGGGACTCCGGGGAGCTGTTTTTT.

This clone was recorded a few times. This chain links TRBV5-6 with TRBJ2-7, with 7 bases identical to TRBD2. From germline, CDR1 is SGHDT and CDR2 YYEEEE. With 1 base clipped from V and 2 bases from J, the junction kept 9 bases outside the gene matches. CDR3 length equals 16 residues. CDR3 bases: TGTGCCAGCAGCTTGTTCACACCTCGGGGGGCCTACGAGCAGTACTTC. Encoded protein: CASSLFTPRGAYEQYF.

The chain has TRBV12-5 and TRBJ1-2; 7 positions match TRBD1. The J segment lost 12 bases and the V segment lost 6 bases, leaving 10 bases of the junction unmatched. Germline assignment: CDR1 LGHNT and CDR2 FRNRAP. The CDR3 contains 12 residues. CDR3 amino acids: CASGRDSPGDTF. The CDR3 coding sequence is TGTGCTAGTGGCCGGGACAGTCCCGGGGACACCTTC.

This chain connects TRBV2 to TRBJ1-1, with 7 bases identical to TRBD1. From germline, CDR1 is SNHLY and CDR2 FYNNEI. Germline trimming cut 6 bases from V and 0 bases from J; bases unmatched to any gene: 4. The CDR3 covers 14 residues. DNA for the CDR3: TGTGCCAGCAGGGCTACAGGGGTGAACACTGAAGCTTTCTTT. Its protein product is CASRATGVNTEAFF. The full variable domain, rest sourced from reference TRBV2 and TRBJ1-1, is EPEVTQTPSHQVTQMGQEVILRCVPISNHLYFYWYRQILGQKVEFLVSFYNNEISEKSEIFDDQFSVERPDGSNFTLKIRSTKLEDSAMYFCASRATGVNTEAFFGQGTRLTVV.

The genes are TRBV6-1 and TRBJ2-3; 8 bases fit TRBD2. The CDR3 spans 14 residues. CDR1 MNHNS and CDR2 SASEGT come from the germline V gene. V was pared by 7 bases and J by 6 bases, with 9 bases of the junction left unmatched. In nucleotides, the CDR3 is TGTGCCAGCACTGGGCGGGGGGCCCATGATACGCAGTATTTT. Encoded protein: CASTGRGAHDTQYF.

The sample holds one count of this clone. The CDR3 here is CVGRSKSTDTQYF. CDR3 nucleotide sequence: TGTGTGGGCAGGTCCAAGAGCACAGATACGCAGTATTTT. The chain links TRBV6-5 to TRBJ2-3, with D uncertain. CDR3 size: 13 residues. The V gene's germline CDR1 is MNHEY and CDR2 SVGAGI.

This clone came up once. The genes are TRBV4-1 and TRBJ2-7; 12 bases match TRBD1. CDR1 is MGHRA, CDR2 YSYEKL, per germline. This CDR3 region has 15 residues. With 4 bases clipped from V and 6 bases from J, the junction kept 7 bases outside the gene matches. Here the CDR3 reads CASSLEGQGAFEQYF. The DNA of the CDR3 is TGCGCCAGCAGCCTCGAGGGACAGGGGGCGTTCGAGCAGTACTTC.

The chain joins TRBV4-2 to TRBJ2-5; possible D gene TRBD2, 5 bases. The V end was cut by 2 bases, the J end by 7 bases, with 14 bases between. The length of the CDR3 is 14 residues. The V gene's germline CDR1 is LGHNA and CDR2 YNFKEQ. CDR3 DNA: TGTGCCAGCAGCCAAAACTCCGGAGGTGGGACCCAGTACTTC. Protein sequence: CASSQNSGGGTQYF.

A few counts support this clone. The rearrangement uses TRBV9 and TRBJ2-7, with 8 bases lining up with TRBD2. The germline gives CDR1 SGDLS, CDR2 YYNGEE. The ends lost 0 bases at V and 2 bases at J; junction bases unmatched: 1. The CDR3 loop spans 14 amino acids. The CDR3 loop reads CASSVGLATYEQYF. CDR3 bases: TGTGCCAGCAGCGTAGGACTAGCGACCTACGAGCAGTACTTC.

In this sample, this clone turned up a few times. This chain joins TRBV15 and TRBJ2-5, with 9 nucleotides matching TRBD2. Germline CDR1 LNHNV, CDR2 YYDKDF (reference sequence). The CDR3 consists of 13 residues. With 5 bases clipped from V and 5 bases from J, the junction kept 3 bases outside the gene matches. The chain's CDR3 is CATSERGVETQYF. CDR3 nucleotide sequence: TGTGCCACCAGCGAGCGGGGGGTTGAGACCCAGTACTTC.

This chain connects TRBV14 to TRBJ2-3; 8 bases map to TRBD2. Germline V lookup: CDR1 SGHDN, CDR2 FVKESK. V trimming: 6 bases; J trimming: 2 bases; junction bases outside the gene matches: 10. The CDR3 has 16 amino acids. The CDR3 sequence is CASSPLAGGDTDTQYF. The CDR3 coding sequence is TGTGCCAGCAGTCCCCTAGCGGGCGGGGACACAGATACGCAGTATTTT.

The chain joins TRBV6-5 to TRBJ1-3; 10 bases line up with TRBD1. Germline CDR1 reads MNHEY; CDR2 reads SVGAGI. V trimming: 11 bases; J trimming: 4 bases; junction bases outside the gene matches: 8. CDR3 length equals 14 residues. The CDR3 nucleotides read TGTGCCGTGAGGGACAGGGGAACCGGAAACACCATATATTTT. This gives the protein CAVRDRGTGNTIYF.

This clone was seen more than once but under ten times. CDR3 amino acids: CASSLVQLGGGYTF. The CDR3 region has the DNA TGCGCCAGCAGCTTGGTCCAGTTAGGGGGTGGCTACACCTTC. The V gene is TRBV5-1, the J gene TRBJ1-2; possibly TRBD1 for D (6 bases). Per germline, CDR1 SGHRS and CDR2 YFSETQ. The CDR3 length is 14 residues. Trimming cost V 0 bases and J 7 bases, with 13 bases left between them.

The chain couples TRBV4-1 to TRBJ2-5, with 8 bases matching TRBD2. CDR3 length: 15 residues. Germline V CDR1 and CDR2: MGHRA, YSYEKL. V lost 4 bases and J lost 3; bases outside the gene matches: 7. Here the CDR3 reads CASSRLLAVKETQYF. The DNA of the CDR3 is TGCGCCAGCAGCCGGCTACTAGCGGTCAAAGAGACCCAGTACTTC.

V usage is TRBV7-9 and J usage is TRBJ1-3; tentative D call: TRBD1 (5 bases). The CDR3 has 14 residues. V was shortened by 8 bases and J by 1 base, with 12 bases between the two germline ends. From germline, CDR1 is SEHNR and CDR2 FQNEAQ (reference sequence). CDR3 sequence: CASCPQGSGNTIYF. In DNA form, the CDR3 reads TGTGCCAGCTGCCCCCAGGGATCTGGAAACACCATATATTTT.

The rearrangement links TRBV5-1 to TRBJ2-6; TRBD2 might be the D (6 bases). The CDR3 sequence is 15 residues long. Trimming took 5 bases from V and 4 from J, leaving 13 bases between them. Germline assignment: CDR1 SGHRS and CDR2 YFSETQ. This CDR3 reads CASSWAGTGANVLTF. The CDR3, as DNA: TGCGCCAGCAGTTGGGCGGGGACGGGGGCCAACGTCCTGACTTTC.

CDR3 in DNA: TGCGCCAGCAGCCGAGGGGACAGCCTCTCCTACGAGCAGTACTTC. The encoded protein is CASSRGDSLSYEQYF. V is TRBV5-1 and J is TRBJ2-7; 7 bases align to TRBD1. The germline gives CDR1 SGHRS, CDR2 YFSETQ. The CDR3 spans 15 residues. V lost 4 bases and J lost 0; bases outside the gene matches: 7.

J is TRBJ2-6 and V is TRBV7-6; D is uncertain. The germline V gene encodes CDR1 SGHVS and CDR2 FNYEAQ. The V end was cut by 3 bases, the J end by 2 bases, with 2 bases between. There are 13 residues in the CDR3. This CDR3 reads CASSFTGANVLTF. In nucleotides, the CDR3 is TGTGCCAGCAGCTTTACTGGGGCCAACGTCCTGACTTTC.

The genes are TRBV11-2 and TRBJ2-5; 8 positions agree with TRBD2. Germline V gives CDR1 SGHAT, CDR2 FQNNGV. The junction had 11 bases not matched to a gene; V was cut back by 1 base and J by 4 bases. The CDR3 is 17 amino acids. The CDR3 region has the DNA TGTGCCAGCAGCTTAGGTCCCGGGGGGGCCTCAGGAGAGACCCAGTACTTC. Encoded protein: CASSLGPGGASGETQYF.

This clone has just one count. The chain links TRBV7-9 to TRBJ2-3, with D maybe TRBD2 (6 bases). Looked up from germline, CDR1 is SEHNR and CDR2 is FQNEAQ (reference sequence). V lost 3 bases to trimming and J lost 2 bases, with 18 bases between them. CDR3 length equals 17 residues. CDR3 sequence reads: CASSFRRDQNTTDTQYF. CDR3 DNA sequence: TGTGCCAGCAGCTTTAGGCGGGACCAAAATACCACAGATACGCAGTATTTT. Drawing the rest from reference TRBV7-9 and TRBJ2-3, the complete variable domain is DTGVSQNPRHKITKRGQNVTFRCDPISEHNRLYWYRQTLGQGPEFLTYFQNEAQLEKSRLLSDRFSAERPKGSFSTLEIQRTEQGDSAMYLCASSFRRDQNTTDTQYFGPGTRLTVL.

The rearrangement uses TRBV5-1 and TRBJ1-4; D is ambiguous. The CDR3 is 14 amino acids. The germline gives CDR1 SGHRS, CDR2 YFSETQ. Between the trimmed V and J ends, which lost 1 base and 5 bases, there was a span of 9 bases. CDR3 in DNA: TGCGCCAGCAGCTTGTCAGCGGACAATGAAAAACTGTTTTTT. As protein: CASSLSADNEKLFF.

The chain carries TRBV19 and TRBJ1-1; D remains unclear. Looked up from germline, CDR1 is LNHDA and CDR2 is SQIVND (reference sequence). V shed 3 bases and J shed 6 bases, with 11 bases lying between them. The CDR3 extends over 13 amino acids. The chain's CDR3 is CASSIPGIAEAFF. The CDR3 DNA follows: TGTGCCAGTAGTATTCCGGGGATCGCTGAAGCTTTCTTT.

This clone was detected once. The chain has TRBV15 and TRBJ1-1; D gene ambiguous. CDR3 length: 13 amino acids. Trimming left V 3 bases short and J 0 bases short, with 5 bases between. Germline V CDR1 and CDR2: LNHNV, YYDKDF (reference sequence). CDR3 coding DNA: TGTGCCACCAGCAGGGAGGTGAACACTGAAGCTTTCTTT. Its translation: CATSREVNTEAFF.

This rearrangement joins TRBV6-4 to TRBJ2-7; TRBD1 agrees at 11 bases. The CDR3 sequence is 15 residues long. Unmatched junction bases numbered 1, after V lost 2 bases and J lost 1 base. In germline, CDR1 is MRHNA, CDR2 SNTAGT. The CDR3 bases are TGTGCCAGCAGTGACGGGGACAGGGGGTCCTACGAGCAGTACTTC. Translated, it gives CASSDGDRGSYEQYF.

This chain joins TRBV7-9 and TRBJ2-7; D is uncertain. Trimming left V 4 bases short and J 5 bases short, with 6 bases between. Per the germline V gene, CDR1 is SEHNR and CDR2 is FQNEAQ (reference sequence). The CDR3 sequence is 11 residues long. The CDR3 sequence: CASSYSNEQYF. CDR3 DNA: TGTGCCAGCAGCTACTCTAACGAGCAGTACTTC.

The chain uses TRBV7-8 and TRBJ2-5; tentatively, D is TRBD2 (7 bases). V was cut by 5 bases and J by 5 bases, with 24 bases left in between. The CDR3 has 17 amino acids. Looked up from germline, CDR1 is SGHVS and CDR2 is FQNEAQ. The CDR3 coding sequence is TGTGCCAGCAGCGTCATAGGCGGGGCGGGGGCGCGGGAGACCCAGTACTTC. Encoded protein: CASSVIGGAGARETQYF.

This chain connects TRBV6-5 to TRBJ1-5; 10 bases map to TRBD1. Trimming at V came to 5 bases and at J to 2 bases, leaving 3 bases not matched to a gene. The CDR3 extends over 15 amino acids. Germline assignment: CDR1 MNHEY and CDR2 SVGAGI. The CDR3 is CASSQDRGGNQPQHF. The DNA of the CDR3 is TGTGCCAGCAGTCAGGACAGGGGGGGCAATCAGCCCCAGCATTTT.

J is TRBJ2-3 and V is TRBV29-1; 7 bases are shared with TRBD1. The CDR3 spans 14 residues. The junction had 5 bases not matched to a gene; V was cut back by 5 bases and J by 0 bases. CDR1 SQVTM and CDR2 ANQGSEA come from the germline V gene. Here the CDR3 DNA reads TGCAGCGTTACCGGACAGGACAGCACAGATACGCAGTATTTT. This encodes CSVTGQDSTDTQYF.